Listed below are T cell receptor beta chains from one sample, sequenced in a study of T cell responses to AZD1222 COVID-19 vaccine. Profiling relied on immunoSEQ multiplex PCR, and the TCRdb table lists in-frame clones only, not all of them. The repertoire consists of over 95,000 clones, with approximately 91% occurring once and the leading ten covering under 5.5%. The sequencing here drew on peripheral blood, taken on day 0 of AZD1222 vaccination. These receptors originate from an adult in good health. Both conserved end residues are part of each CDR3. The order of the fields is V gene, D gene, J gene, CDR3 protein, CDR3 DNA. D genes are given only for firm matches.

>TRBV7-3|-|TRBJ2-1
CASSFPGGRLNEQFF
TGTGCCAGCAGCTTTCCCGGGGGCCGCCTCAATGAGCAGTTCTTC
>TRBV6-5|-|TRBJ1-4
CASSYRITNEKLFF
TGTGCCAGCAGTTACCGGATAACTAATGAAAAACTGTTTTTT
>TRBV30|-|TRBJ1-2
CAWSGQAPNYGYTF
TGTGCCTGGAGTGGACAGGCCCCTAACTATGGCTACACCTTC
>TRBV7-6|-|TRBJ1-6
CASTTGPGSYNSPLHF
TGTGCCAGCACTACAGGGCCTGGCTCCTATAATTCACCCCTCCACTTT
>TRBV5-1|-|TRBJ1-2
CASSLPSGQGEGYTF
TGCGCCAGCAGCTTGCCCTCGGGGCAGGGCGAGGGCTACACCTTC
>TRBV9|-|TRBJ1-4
CASSVKAGNEKLFF
TGTGCCAGCAGCGTAAAGGCAGGCAATGAAAAACTGTTTTTT
>TRBV5-1|TRBD1|TRBJ1-3
CASSYGTGGNTIYF
TGCGCCAGCAGCTACGGGACAGGGGGAAACACCATATATTTT
>TRBV14|-|TRBJ1-1
CASSSQYNKNTEAFF
TGTGCCAGCAGCTCCCAGTATAACAAAAACACTGAAGCTTTCTTT
>TRBV24-1|-|TRBJ2-3
CATSDSRGTLQGYTQYF
TGTGCCACCAGTGATTCGCGCGGAACCCTACAGGGCTATACGCAGTATTTT
>TRBV3-1/TRBV3-2|TRBD1|TRBJ1-1
CASSQGTGAREAFF
TGTGCCAGCAGCCAAGGGACAGGGGCCCGGGAGGCTTTCTTT
>TRBV12-3/TRBV12-4|-|TRBJ2-1
CAGSLRGGQGIF
TGTGCCGGCAGTTTAAGGGGGGGGCAGGGGATCTTC
>TRBV10-3|TRBD1|TRBJ2-7
CAISPGQGITYEQYF
TGTGCCATCAGTCCGGGACAGGGAATTACCTACGAGCAGTACTTC